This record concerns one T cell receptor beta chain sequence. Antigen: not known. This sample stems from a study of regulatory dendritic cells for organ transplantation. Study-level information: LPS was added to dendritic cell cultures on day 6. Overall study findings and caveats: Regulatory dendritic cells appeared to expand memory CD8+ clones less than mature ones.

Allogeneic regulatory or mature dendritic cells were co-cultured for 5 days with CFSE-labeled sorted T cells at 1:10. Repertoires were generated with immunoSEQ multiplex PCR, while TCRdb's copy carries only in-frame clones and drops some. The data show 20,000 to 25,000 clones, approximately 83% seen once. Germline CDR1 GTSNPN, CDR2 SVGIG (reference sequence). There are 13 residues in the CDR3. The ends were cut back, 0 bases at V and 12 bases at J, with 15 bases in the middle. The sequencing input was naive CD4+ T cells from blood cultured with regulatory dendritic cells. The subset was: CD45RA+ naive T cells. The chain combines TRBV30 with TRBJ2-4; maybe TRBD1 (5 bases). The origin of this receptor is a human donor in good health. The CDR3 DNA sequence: TGTGCCTGGAGTGTAGGGGCGAGTGCAGCTCAGTACTTC. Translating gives CAWSVGASAAQYF.